One sample yielded the 27 T cell receptor beta chains listed below, sequenced in a study of blood T cell repertoires in COVID-19. The assay was immunoSEQ multiplex PCR, and TCRdb's table has in-frame clones only and misses some. This table has 95,000 to 120,000 clones, approximately 88% appearing once. The sample consisted of peripheral blood. All receptors derive from a woman aged 40 to 50 with acute or convalescent COVID-19.

The chain employs TRBV5-8 and TRBJ2-7, with 10 bases matching TRBD2. Germline CDR1 is SGHTS and CDR2 is YDEGEE. This CDR3 has 18 amino acids. J gave up 1 base and V 4 bases, and 14 bases lay outside the gene matches. The CDR3 protein is CASSPVVAGGYISYEQYF. The CDR3 nucleotides read TGTGCCAGCAGCCCGGTAGTAGCGGGGGGCTACATATCCTACGAGCAGTACTTC.

The chain employs TRBV5-1 and TRBJ2-2, with TRBD2 identical over 9 bases. The CDR3 consists of 17 residues. V lost 4 bases to trimming and J lost 1 base; unmatched junction nucleotides: 8. The germline V gene encodes CDR1 SGHRS and CDR2 YFSETQ. This CDR3 is CASSLTSGKVNTGELFF. The DNA of the CDR3 is TGCGCCAGCAGCCTGACTAGCGGCAAAGTGAACACCGGGGAGCTGTTTTTT.

The chain has TRBV15 and TRBJ2-2, with D possibly matching TRBD2 (5 bases). V was clipped by 3 bases and J by 5 bases, with 16 bases between them. Germline V gives CDR1 LNHNV, CDR2 YYDKDF (reference sequence). This CDR3 region has 16 residues. CDR3 region: CATSRDPGGRTGELFF. The CDR3 region has the DNA TGTGCCACCAGCAGGGACCCCGGAGGAAGGACCGGGGAGCTGTTTTTT.

CDR3 sequence: CASSPLATRDTQYF. The CDR3 DNA reads as TGTGCCAGCTCACCCCTAGCTACACGAGATACGCAGTATTTT. The chain carries TRBV18 and TRBJ2-3; D may be TRBD2 (5 bases). This CDR3 is built from 14 residues. V was pared by 3 bases and J by 5 bases, with 12 bases between. Germline-derived CDR1 and CDR2 are KGHSH and LQKENI.

The V gene is TRBV28, the J gene TRBJ2-7, with 7 positions matching TRBD1. Germline CDR1 and CDR2: MDHEN and SYDVKM. CDR3 length: 13 amino acids. V lost 8 bases, J lost 6 bases, and 10 bases stayed unmatched. In DNA form, the CDR3 reads TGTGCCAGCTTCGACAGGGCAACTAGCGAGCAGTACTTC. It codes for CASFDRATSEQYF.

This chain uses TRBV5-6 with TRBJ1-3; D gene uncertain. Looked up from germline, CDR1 is SGHDT and CDR2 is YYEEEE. This CDR3 contains 11 residues. With 3 bases removed from V and 6 bases from J, the gap between germline ends came to 4 bases. DNA of the CDR3: TGTGCCAGCAGCTCCGTAAACACCATATATTTT. It encodes CASSSVNTIYF.

The chain is built from TRBV19 and TRBJ2-1, with 12 bases aligning to TRBD2. V gave up 4 bases and J gave up 5 bases; unmatched junction bases: 3. The CDR3 runs to 15 residues. Germline V CDR1 and CDR2: LNHDA, SQIVND (reference sequence). The CDR3 spells CASSTLAGGNNEQFF. Here the CDR3 DNA reads TGTGCCAGTAGTACACTAGCGGGGGGAAACAATGAGCAGTTCTTC.

The chain couples TRBV7-9 to TRBJ1-5, with 10 bases that match TRBD1. V dropped 5 bases and J dropped 2; count of bases not matched to a gene: 6. This CDR3 spans 16 amino acids. Germline CDR1 SEHNR, CDR2 FQNEAQ (reference sequence). CDR3 amino acids: CASSLSTGGGNQPQHF. CDR3 nucleotide sequence: TGTGCCAGCAGCCTATCGACAGGGGGCGGCAATCAGCCCCAGCATTTT.

The chain uses TRBV5-1 and TRBJ1-4; perhaps TRBD1 as D (6 bases). The length of the CDR3 is 15 residues. Germline values: CDR1 SGHRS, CDR2 YFSETQ. V was cut by 2 bases and J by 5 bases, with 13 bases left in between. The CDR3 bases are TGCGCCAGCAGCTTCGGTCAGCAGGGGAATGAAAAACTGTTTTTT. Translation gives CASSFGQQGNEKLFF.

Worth noting for this clone: The sample has other DNA sequences that encode this CDR3 too. This chain uses TRBV11-3 with TRBJ1-1, with a weak D call TRBD1 (6 bases). Germline V gene lookup returns CDR1 SGHNT and CDR2 YENEEA. Between the trimmed V and J ends, which lost 3 bases and 4 bases, there was a span of 9 bases. This CDR3 region has 13 residues. CDR3 DNA sequence: TGTGCCAGCAGCTTTATAGGGGGCACTGAAGCTTTCTTT. Amino acids: CASSFIGGTEAFF.

In this sample, this clone turned up a few times. CDR3 sequence reads: CASSFRGLAGGSTGELFF. CDR3 DNA: TGCGCCAGCAGCTTTCGGGGACTAGCGGGGGGAAGCACCGGGGAGCTGTTTTTT. This chain uses TRBV5-1 with TRBJ2-2; 15 bases align to TRBD2. From germline, CDR1 is SGHRS and CDR2 YFSETQ. V trimming: 2 bases; J trimming: 4 bases; junction bases outside the gene matches: 6. CDR3 size: 18 residues.

V and J are TRBV30 and TRBJ2-2, with 8 positions matching TRBD2. The CDR3 loop spans 15 amino acids. Germline V gives CDR1 GTSNPN, CDR2 SVGIG (reference sequence). V dropped 2 bases and J dropped 5; count of bases not matched to a gene: 7. This chain's CDR3 is CAWSPGGPGTGELFF. The CDR3 bases are TGTGCCTGGAGTCCGGGGGGGCCGGGAACCGGGGAGCTGTTTTTT.

The CDR3 sequence: CSATPVYGYTF. In DNA form, the CDR3 reads TGCAGTGCTACTCCAGTTTATGGCTACACCTTC. The chain uses TRBV20-1 and TRBJ1-2; D remains ambiguous. Per the germline V gene, CDR1 is DFQATT and CDR2 is SNEGSKA (reference sequence). V lost 4 bases and J 5 bases, leaving 8 bases between the germline ends. This CDR3 has 11 residues.

V usage is TRBV4-1 and J usage is TRBJ1-5; 11 bases are a match to TRBD1. Trimming took 2 bases from V and 7 from J; bases not matched to a gene: 7. Germline V gene sequence: CDR1 MGHRA, CDR2 YSYEKL. The CDR3 contains 16 residues. CDR3 sequence: CASSQKPGQGVQPQHF. The CDR3 DNA sequence: TGCGCCAGCAGCCAAAAACCGGGACAGGGGGTACAGCCCCAGCATTTT.

The chain's CDR3 is CASSQGLGAGGHNEQFF. The CDR3 nucleotides are TGTGCCAGCAGCCAAGGGCTTGGGGCGGGGGGGCACAATGAGCAGTTCTTC. The rearrangement links TRBV4-2 to TRBJ2-1, with TRBD2 matching over 9 bases. V lost 1 base, J lost 5 bases, and 9 bases stayed unmatched. Germline lookup yields CDR1 LGHNA and CDR2 YNFKEQ. The CDR3 contains 17 residues.

The chain recombines TRBV7-8 with TRBJ1-4; D call uncertain. Trimming took off 5 bases at V and 6 bases at J, with 16 bases between the two ends. Per the germline V gene, CDR1 is SGHVS and CDR2 is FQNEAQ. There are 15 residues in the CDR3. CDR3 sequence (DNA): TGTGCCAGCAGCCCTGGGGAAGGACTCTATGAAAAACTGTTTTTT. Its protein is CASSPGEGLYEKLFF. Combining the CDR3 with reference TRBV7-8 and TRBJ1-4 gives the whole variable domain GAGVSQSPRYKVAKRGQDVALRCDPISGHVSLFWYQQALGQGPEFLTYFQNEAQLDKSGLPSDRFFAERPEGSVSTLKIQRTQQEDSAVYLCASSPGEGLYEKLFFGSGTQLSVL.

The chain links TRBV4-1 to TRBJ2-7; D is ambiguous. The V gene's germline CDR1 is MGHRA and CDR2 YSYEKL. Between the trimmed V and J ends, which lost 1 base and 5 bases, there was a span of 21 bases. The CDR3 loop spans 17 amino acids. Written as DNA, the CDR3 is TGCGCCAGCAGCCAAGTGGATATGGGTTTTTTGCGGAACGAGCAGTACTTC. Protein product: CASSQVDMGFLRNEQYF.

The genes are TRBV14 and TRBJ1-6; D remains unclear. The CDR3 runs to 16 residues. V was pared by 1 base and J by 7 bases, with 14 bases between. CDR1 is SGHDN, CDR2 FVKESK, per germline. CDR3 sequence: CASSQVIVGRNSPLHF. Here the CDR3 DNA reads TGTGCCAGCAGCCAAGTTATCGTGGGCAGAAATTCACCCCTCCACTTT.

The chain links TRBV5-1 to TRBJ2-1; 9 bases align to TRBD1. The CDR3 loop spans 15 amino acids. V was clipped by 4 bases and J by 1 base; unmatched bases: 3. Germline loops: CDR1 SGHRS, CDR2 YFSETQ. CDR3 nucleotides: TGCGCCAGCAGCGGGGGACAGGGTTCCTACAATGAGCAGTTCTTC. Protein sequence: CASSGGQGSYNEQFF.

The chain uses TRBV5-4 and TRBJ1-2; 8 bases are a match to TRBD1. The V segment lost 2 bases and the J segment 2 bases; nucleotides outside the gene matches: 5. In germline, CDR1 is SGHNT, CDR2 YYREEE (reference sequence). This CDR3 has 15 residues. The CDR3 sequence: CASSLRTGPNYGYTF. The CDR3 DNA sequence: TGTGCCAGCAGCTTAAGGACAGGGCCCAACTATGGCTACACCTTC.

CDR3 residues: CASSLRGRDTEAFF. For the CDR3, the DNA is TGTGCCAGCAGCCTCAGGGGGCGAGACACTGAAGCTTTCTTT. V is TRBV7-9 and J is TRBJ1-1; 8 positions agree with TRBD1. Germline CDR1 and CDR2: SEHNR and FQNEAQ (reference sequence). V gave up 5 bases and J gave up 3 bases; unmatched junction bases: 5. The CDR3 loop spans 14 amino acids.

This rearrangement joins TRBV4-2 to TRBJ1-1; perhaps TRBD1 as D (5 bases). The V gene's germline CDR1 is LGHNA and CDR2 YNFKEQ. The ends were cut back, 2 bases at V and 5 bases at J, with 12 bases in the middle. The CDR3 extends over 14 amino acids. CDR3 DNA: TGTGCCAGCAGCCAACGGCGGGGGGGAACTGAAGCTTTCTTT. This sequence encodes CASSQRRGGTEAFF.

The chain combines TRBV7-9 with TRBJ2-2; TRBD2 aligns across 7 bases. CDR3 length: 18 residues. Germline CDR1 is SEHNR and CDR2 is FQNEAQ (reference sequence). V lost 0 bases, J lost 1 base, and 8 bases stayed unmatched. In DNA, the CDR3 is TGTGCCAGCAGCTTAGCGAAGGGACTAATTCTGAACACCGGGGAGCTGTTTTTT. Its protein is CASSLAKGLILNTGELFF.

CDR3: CASSPSPHQDSQPQHF. The CDR3 nucleotides read TGCGCCAGCAGCCCTAGCCCTCACCAGGACAGTCAGCCCCAGCATTTT. The chain has TRBV4-1 and TRBJ1-5, with D possibly being TRBD1 (6 bases). Germline loops: CDR1 MGHRA, CDR2 YSYEKL. The V gene lost 4 bases and the J gene lost 6 bases, with 19 bases spanning the gap. This CDR3 comprises 16 residues.

The V call is TRBV6-2 or TRBV6-3, the J call TRBJ1-4; 7 nucleotides line up with TRBD1. There are 16 residues in the CDR3. V shed 5 bases, J shed 4 bases, and the junction held 10 bases outside the gene matches. The germline CDR1 and CDR2 sequences are MNHEY and SVGEGT. CDR3 coding DNA: TGTGCCAGCAGTCGTCCTCGGGACAGCCGTAATGAAAAACTGTTTTTT. It codes for CASSRPRDSRNEKLFF.

The V gene is TRBV11-2, the J gene TRBJ1-6, with D perhaps matching TRBD1 (5 bases). The CDR3 covers 16 residues. Germline V lookup: CDR1 SGHAT, CDR2 FQNNGV. V was pared by 5 bases and J by 6 bases, with 17 bases between. CDR3 sequence: CASSRQSLGGNSPLHF. In DNA form, the CDR3 reads TGTGCCAGCAGCCGACAGTCCTTGGGGGGTAATTCACCCCTCCACTTT. Looking up the rest from reference TRBV11-2 and TRBJ1-6 gives the full variable domain: EAGVAQSPRYKIIEKRQSVAFWCNPISGHATLYWYQQILGQGPKLLIQFQNNGVVDDSQLPKDRFSAERLKGVDSTLKIQPAKLEDSAVYLCASSRQSLGGNSPLHFGNGTRLTVT.

This chain links TRBV19 with TRBJ1-4; 8 bases fit TRBD1. Germline values: CDR1 LNHDA, CDR2 SQIVND (reference sequence). The V gene end was trimmed by 4 bases and the J gene end by 7 bases; junction bases not matched to a gene: 8. CDR3 length equals 15 residues. In DNA form, the CDR3 reads TGTGCCAGTAGTACCGACCCCCAGGGGGCTGAAAAACTGTTTTTT. This sequence encodes CASSTDPQGAEKLFF.